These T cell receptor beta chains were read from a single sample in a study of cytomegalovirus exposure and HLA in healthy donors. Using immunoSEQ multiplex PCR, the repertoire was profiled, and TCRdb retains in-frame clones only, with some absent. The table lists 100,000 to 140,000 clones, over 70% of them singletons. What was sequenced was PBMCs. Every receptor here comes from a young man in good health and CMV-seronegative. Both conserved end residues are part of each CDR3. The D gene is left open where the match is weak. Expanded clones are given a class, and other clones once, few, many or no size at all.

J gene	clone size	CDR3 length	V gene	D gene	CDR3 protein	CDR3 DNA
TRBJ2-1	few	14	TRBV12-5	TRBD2	CASGIAGGRNEQFF	TGTGCTAGTGGGATAGCGGGGGGTCGGAATGAGCAGTTCTTC
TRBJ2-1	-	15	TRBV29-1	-	CSVGGLGGSYNEQFF	TGCAGCGTCGGAGGGCTAGGTGGTTCCTACAATGAGCAGTTCTTC
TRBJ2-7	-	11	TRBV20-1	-	CSAHPGDEQYF	TGCAGTGCCCATCCCGGGGACGAGCAGTACTTC
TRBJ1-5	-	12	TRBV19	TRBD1	CASRTGGRPQHF	TGTGCCAGTAGGACAGGGGGCCGGCCCCAGCATTTT
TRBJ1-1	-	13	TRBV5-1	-	CASSLILNTEAFF	TGCGCCAGCAGCTTGATATTGAACACTGAAGCTTTCTTT
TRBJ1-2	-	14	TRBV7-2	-	CASSLGPTNYGYTF	TGTGCCAGCAGCTTAGGTCCTACTAACTATGGCTACACCTTC
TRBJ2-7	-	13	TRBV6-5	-	CASSSRTDYEQYF	TGTGCCAGCAGTTCTCGGACAGACTACGAGCAGTACTTC
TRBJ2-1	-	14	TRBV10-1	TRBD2	CASSEAGRYNEQFF	TGCGCCAGCAGTGAAGCGGGACGCTACAATGAGCAGTTCTTC
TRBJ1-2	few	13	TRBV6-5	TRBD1	CASSSDRGLTVSF	TGTGCCAGCAGTTCCGACAGGGGGTTGACAGTCTCCTTC
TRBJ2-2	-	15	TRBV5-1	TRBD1	CASSLRQGAAGELFF	TGCGCCAGCAGCTTGAGACAGGGGGCGGCCGGGGAGCTGTTTTTT
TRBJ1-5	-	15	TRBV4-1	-	CASSLGLGGGQPQHF	TGCGCCAGCAGCCTGGGACTGGGAGGCGGTCAGCCCCAGCATTTT
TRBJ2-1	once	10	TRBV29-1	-	CSGGNNEQFF	TGCAGCGGAGGGAACAATGAGCAGTTCTTC
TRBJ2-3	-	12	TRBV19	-	CASSIGEDTQYF	TGTGCCAGTAGTATAGGCGAAGATACGCAGTATTTT
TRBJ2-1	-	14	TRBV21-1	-	CASRLASIGNEQFF	TGTGCCAGCCGACTAGCGAGCATAGGGAATGAGCAGTTCTTC
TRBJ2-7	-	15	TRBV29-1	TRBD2	CSVGPTSASSYEQYF	TGCAGCGTCGGACCGACTAGCGCCAGCTCCTACGAGCAGTACTTC
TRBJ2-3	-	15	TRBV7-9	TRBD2	CASSPWTSGTDTQYF	TGTGCCAGCAGCCCATGGACTAGCGGGACAGATACGCAGTATTTT
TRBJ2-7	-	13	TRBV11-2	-	CASSLGLPYEQYF	TGTGCCAGCAGTCTAGGCCTACCCTACGAGCAGTACTTC
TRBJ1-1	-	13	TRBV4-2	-	CASSSDSNTEAFF	TGTGCCAGCAGTTCTGACTCGAACACTGAAGCTTTCTTT